Here is one T cell receptor (beta chain) with its context. The record originates from a study of blood T cells in healthy people across ages. V lost 3 bases to trimming and J lost 2 bases; unmatched junction nucleotides: 3. CDR1 and CDR2 from the germline V gene are DFQATT and SNEGSKA (reference sequence). The CDR3 totals 13 residues. With a J-beta primer mix and a sample-barcoded 5' primer, a second PCR ran about 6 to 11 cycles. TCRdb passed the 5' RACE reads through MiXCR, listing each CDR3 protein once. Of over 700,000 distinct CDR3 sequences in the sample, around a quarter are singletons; the top ten hold 9.4%. The data also belong to a second study, concerning T cells of mothers and their children.

Sequencing input: blood. V is TRBV20-1 and J is TRBJ2-5; 7 bases fit TRBD2. The clonotype originates from a boy younger than 18 in good health. The CDR3 is CSASGRTQETQYF. The CDR3 DNA is TGCAGTGCTAGCGGGAGGACACAAGAGACCCAGTACTTC.